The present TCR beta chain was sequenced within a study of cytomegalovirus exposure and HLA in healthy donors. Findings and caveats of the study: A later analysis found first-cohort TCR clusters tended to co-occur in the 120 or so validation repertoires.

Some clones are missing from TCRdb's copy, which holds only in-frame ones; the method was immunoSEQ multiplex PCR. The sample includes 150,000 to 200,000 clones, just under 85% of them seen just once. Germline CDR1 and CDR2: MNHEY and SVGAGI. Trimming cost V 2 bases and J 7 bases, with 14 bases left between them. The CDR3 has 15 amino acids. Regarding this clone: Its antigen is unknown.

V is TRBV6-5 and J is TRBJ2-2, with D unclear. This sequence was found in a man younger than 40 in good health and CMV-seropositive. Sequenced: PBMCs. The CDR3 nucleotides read TGTGCCAGCAGTTACACGGCCCAGGATAGCGGGGAGCTGTTTTTT. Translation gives CASSYTAQDSGELFF.